The clone carrying this TCR beta chain rates as medium-sized (0.01 to 0.1%). The antigen is not known. These data belong to a study of circulating CD8 cells and anti-PD-1 response in melanoma. Study summary: Response groups: complete/partial responders versus stable/progressive non-responders.

The germline CDR1 and CDR2 sequences are LGHDT and YNNKEL (reference sequence). Trimming removed 8 bases from V and 1 base from J, with 11 bases in between. The CDR3 consists of 13 residues. Sorting of live CD3+CD8+TCRalphabeta+ cells by PD-1 and/or TIGIT gave four subsets. Using about 15 ng of total RNA, TCR libraries were made with the QIAseq Immune Repertoire TCR panel. MiXCR, applied by TCRdb to the reads, yields one record per CDR3 protein. The table shows about 410 distinct CDR3 sequences, with about an eighth occurring only once. Study-level findings and limits: At M1, fewer than 7.5% of TRB clonotypes appeared in multiple subsets. Experiments were generally run without replicates.

Material: CD8+ T cells from PBMCs, obtained at baseline or after one month of anti-PD-1 therapy (not recorded which). The rearrangement joins TRBV3-1 to TRBJ1-1; a possible D gene is TRBD1 (6 bases). The TCR was taken from a human donor with melanoma. CDR3 sequence reads: CASSYRANTEAFF. The DNA of the CDR3 is TGTGCCAGCTCATACAGGGCGAACACTGAAGCTTTCTTT.